This T cell receptor beta chain was sequenced for a study of neurological immune-mediated disorders. The unsorted libraries were generated from a total of 2 million PBMCs, which had been stored in RNAlater at -80 C. The table lists this clonotype with many counts. The antigen remains undetermined. Regarding the study as a whole: The repertoires of 18 of 34 multiple sclerosis patients fell into one related-CDR3 cluster (a possible signature) under phylogenetic grouping.

Germline CDR1 reads SGHRS; CDR2 reads YFSETQ. This CDR3 comprises 15 residues. V was trimmed by 2 bases and J by 8 bases, leaving 17 bases between them. As for the cDNA, it was generated by 5'RACE with 10-nucleotide random UMIs. A single record per CDR3 protein comes from TCRdb applying MiXCR to the 5' RACE reads. The sample yields about 120,000 distinct CDR3 sequences, approximately 3.2% seen once. The chain recombines TRBV5-1 with TRBJ2-1, with D perhaps TRBD1 (6 bases). The origin of this receptor is a woman aged 25 to 45 with multiple sclerosis. The source material was PBMCs. CDR3 sequence: CASSLQQGYQDEQFF. The CDR3 DNA is TGCGCCAGCAGCTTACAACAGGGATATCAGGATGAGCAGTTCTTC.